These T cell receptor beta chains were read from a single sample in a study of blood T cells in healthy people across ages. TCRdb processed the 5' RACE reads anew with MiXCR; each CDR3 protein has one entry. The sample holds some 880,000 distinct CDR3 sequences, roughly 35% seen once. Sequencing was performed on blood. These receptors came from a man younger than 35 in good health. Each CDR3 is given with its conserved first and last residue. A D gene is named only where the DNA matches it firmly. Expanded clones get a size class; other rows say once, few or many, or leave the size out.

j_call v_call d_call clone_size cdr3_aa cdr3_nt
TRBJ2-1 TRBV20-1 TRBD2 many CSARDRLAAYNEQFF TGCAGTGCTAGAGATCGACTAGCAGCCTACAATGAGCAGTTCTTC
TRBJ2-3 TRBV20-1 TRBD2 many CSAYPGTSGGGSTDTQYF TGCAGTGCTTACCCCGGGACTAGCGGGGGGGGGAGCACAGATACGCAGTATTTT
TRBJ1-1 TRBV12-3/TRBV12-4 - few CASSLGPLGTEAFF TGTGCCAGCAGTTTGGGACCCCTGGGGACTGAAGCTTTCTTT
TRBJ2-5 TRBV20-1 TRBD2 many CSARDPETSATTQETQYF TGCAGTGCTAGAGATCCAGAGACTAGCGCGACAACTCAAGAGACCCAGTACTTC
TRBJ2-5 TRBV18 - - CASSPSSAKETQYF TGTGCCAGCTCACCATCCAGTGCCAAAGAGACCCAGTACTTC
TRBJ2-7 TRBV28 - - CASEEGTYNEQYF TGTGCCAGCGAAGAGGGCACCTACAATGAGCAGTACTTC
TRBJ1-4 TRBV9 - many CASSVDEGINEKLFF TGTGCCAGCAGCGTAGACGAGGGAATCAATGAAAAACTGTTTTTT
TRBJ2-3 TRBV7-2 TRBD1 - CAGSFAGTVTDTQYF TGTGCCGGCAGCTTCGCCGGGACAGTCACAGATACGCAGTATTTT
TRBJ2-1 TRBV10-3 - few CAISEIGRSSYNEQFF TGTGCCATCAGTGAGATAGGCAGAAGCTCCTACAATGAGCAGTTCTTC
TRBJ2-3 TRBV7-3 TRBD2 - CASSPSPGLAGGIMSQYF TGTGCCAGCAGCCCATCCCCCGGACTAGCGGGGGGGATCATGTCGCAGTATTTT
TRBJ2-3 TRBV7-9 - - CASSTTRGGTDTQYF TGTGCCAGCAGCACCACTAGAGGGGGTACAGATACGCAGTATTTT
TRBJ2-2 TRBV6-5 - - CASSYGSFNTGELFF TGTGCCAGCAGTTACGGGAGCTTTAACACCGGGGAGCTGTTTTTT
TRBJ2-7 TRBV7-2 - few CASSLSIGLYSEQYF TGTGCCAGCAGCTTATCTATTGGATTATATTCAGAGCAGTACTTC
TRBJ1-1 TRBV20-1 - - CSARVRAAMNTEAFF TGCAGTGCTAGAGTTAGGGCAGCTATGAACACTGAAGCTTTCTTT
TRBJ1-2 TRBV6-5 - - CASTQDPYYGYTF TGTGCCAGCACCCAGGACCCCTACTATGGCTACACCTTC
TRBJ2-7 TRBV4-2 TRBD2 many CASRVTSGDYEQYF TGTGCCAGCAGAGTCACTAGCGGAGACTACGAGCAGTACTTC
TRBJ2-1 TRBV20-1 - - CSASGAYNGQFF TGCAGTGCTAGCGGGGCCTACAATGGGCAGTTCTTC
TRBJ2-2 TRBV12-3/TRBV12-4 TRBD2 few CASSLLAGAPGELFF TGTGCCAGCAGTTTACTAGCGGGGGCTCCCGGGGAGCTGTTTTTT
TRBJ1-5 TRBV7-2 TRBD1 - CATAGGEGNQPQHF TGTGCCACCGCAGGGGGTGAGGGCAATCAGCCCCAGCATTTT
TRBJ2-7 TRBV7-9 - few CASEAITYEQYF TGTGCCAGCGAGGCAATAACCTACGAGCAGTACTTC
TRBJ2-3 TRBV12-3/TRBV12-4 TRBD2 many CASSPRGLAQYF TGTGCCAGCAGCCCCAGGGGACTAGCGCAGTATTTT
TRBJ2-1 TRBV7-3 - - CASSSDGERLQFF TGTGCCAGCAGCTCCGACGGGGAAAGACTACAGTTCTTC
TRBJ2-1 TRBV7-2 TRBD2 many CASTLAGGYNEQFF TGTGCCAGCACCCTAGCGGGGGGATACAATGAGCAGTTCTTC
TRBJ2-5 TRBV20-1 - - CSAGVFRGAQGSRETRYF TGCAGTGCTGGAGTGTTTCGGGGGGCACAGGGGTCGAGAGAGACCCGGTACTTC
TRBJ1-2 TRBV2 - - CASSGEANYGYTF TGTGCCAGCAGTGGAGAAGCTAACTATGGCTACACCTTC
TRBJ1-6 TRBV7-2 - few CASSVTVTRSSYNSPLHF TGTGCCAGCAGCGTAACAGTAACTCGGAGCTCCTATAATTCACCCCTCCACTTT
TRBJ1-1 TRBV29-1 - few CSVKGGGNTEAFF TGCAGCGTCAAAGGGGGGGGGAACACTGAAGCTTTCTTT
TRBJ2-3 TRBV7-2 TRBD2 once CASSLAGTSGGGDTQYF TGTGCCAGCAGCTTAGCCGGGACTAGCGGGGGGGGAGATACGCAGTATTTT
TRBJ2-5 TRBV10-3 - - CAISAGPHIRGETQYF TGTGCCATCAGCGCAGGGCCCCACATACGTGGTGAGACCCAGTACTTC
TRBJ1-2 TRBV4-3 TRBD1 - CASSQDLERTGGFGYTF TGCGCCAGCAGCCAAGATTTAGAAAGGACAGGGGGCTTCGGCTACACCTTC
TRBJ2-2 TRBV5-1 TRBD1 few CASSWGQGNTGELFF TGCGCCAGCAGCTGGGGACAGGGGAACACCGGGGAGCTGTTTTTT
TRBJ2-1 TRBV5-1 - many CASSLDTYNEQFF TGCGCCAGCAGCTTGGACACGTACAATGAGCAGTTCTTC